This is a list of T cell receptor beta chains from one sample in a study of lymphopenia after photon versus proton radiotherapy. Sequenced by immunoSEQ multiplex PCR; TCRdb stores in-frame clones only, minus some. Of 55,000 to 75,000 clones in the sample, approximately 91% were seen once. Specimen: peripheral blood, collected from a patient treated with photon-based radiotherapy. The receptor set was obtained from a woman aged 70 to 79 with pancreatic cancer. The CDR3 runs from the conserved cysteine through the conserved F or W. The order of the fields is D gene, V gene, clone size, J gene, CDR3 protein, CDR3 DNA. The D gene is left open where the match is weak. Clone size is stated in some rows and not others, as once, few, many or a class when expanded.

TRBD2,TRBV4-1,once,TRBJ2-1,CASSRSGSGSWELNNEQFF,TGCGCCAGCAGCCGTAGCGGGAGCGGGTCATGGGAATTGAACAATGAGCAGTTCTTC
-,TRBV5-4,-,TRBJ2-7,CASSLEQGIYEQYF,TGTGCCAGCAGCTTGGAACAGGGTATTTACGAGCAGTACTTC
-,TRBV5-1,-,TRBJ2-2,CASSFGGLVTGELFF,TGCGCCAGCAGCTTCGGGGGCTTGGTCACCGGGGAGCTGTTTTTT
-,TRBV7-9,-,TRBJ2-2,CASRSTGTGELFF,TGTGCCAGCAGATCGACGGGCACCGGGGAGCTGTTTTTT
TRBD1,TRBV7-7,-,TRBJ2-1,CASSLVGTGANNEQFF,TGTGCTAGCAGCTTAGTTGGGACAGGGGCTAACAATGAGCAGTTCTTC
-,TRBV11-3,-,TRBJ2-7,CASSSGDTAAYEQYF,TGTGCCAGCAGCTCCGGGGACACCGCCGCCTACGAGCAGTACTTC
TRBD2,TRBV4-2,-,TRBJ2-7,CASSQMGTTSYEQYF,TGTGCCAGCAGCCAGATGGGGACTACCTCCTACGAGCAGTACTTC
TRBD2,TRBV28,-,TRBJ2-5,CASRLAGGPLETQYF,TGTGCCAGCAGGTTAGCGGGAGGGCCTCTCGAGACCCAGTACTTC
TRBD1,TRBV7-2,-,TRBJ1-2,CASSELPGQGLGYTF,TGTGCCAGCAGCGAACTGCCGGGACAGGGGCTTGGCTACACCTTC
-,TRBV27,-,TRBJ1-2,CASSLGSGYGYTF,TGTGCCAGCAGTTTAGGATCGGGCTATGGCTACACCTTC
TRBD2,TRBV6-5,-,TRBJ2-1,CASSFGTSGSNEQFF,TGTGCCAGCAGTTTTGGGACTAGCGGGAGTAATGAGCAGTTCTTC
TRBD1,TRBV13,-,TRBJ2-7,CASSSQGVEQYF,TGTGCCAGCAGCTCGCAGGGGGTCGAGCAGTACTTC
TRBD2,TRBV28,-,TRBJ2-1,CASSSTSGRALGEQFF,TGTGCCAGCAGTTCAACTAGCGGGAGGGCCTTAGGCGAGCAGTTCTTC
TRBD2,TRBV14,-,TRBJ2-5,CASSQDSGRYETQYF,TGTGCCAGCAGCCAAGATAGCGGGAGGTACGAGACCCAGTACTTC
-,TRBV4-3,-,TRBJ2-2,CASSQRGDTGELFF,TGCGCCAGCAGCCAAAGAGGGGACACCGGGGAGCTGTTTTTT
TRBD2,TRBV18,-,TRBJ2-3,CASSPPGGGFLTQYF,TGTGCCAGCTCACCACCAGGCGGGGGTTTTCTTACGCAGTATTTT
-,TRBV5-4,-,TRBJ2-2,CASSLGFSGELFF,TGTGCCAGCAGCTTGGGGTTTTCCGGGGAGCTGTTTTTT
TRBD2,TRBV18,once,TRBJ2-7,CASSPGTSGNEQYF,TGTGCCAGCTCACCAGGGACTAGCGGGAACGAGCAGTACTTC
TRBD2,TRBV7-9,-,TRBJ2-7,CASSRTSGRFYEQYF,TGTGCCAGCAGCCGGACTAGCGGGAGGTTTTACGAGCAGTACTTC
TRBD2,TRBV7-2,-,TRBJ2-7,CASSPRLAGPRSYEQYF,TGTGCCAGCAGCCCCCGGCTAGCGGGACCCCGCTCCTACGAGCAGTACTTC
-,TRBV5-1,-,TRBJ2-2,CASSLDSPNTGELFF,TGCGCCAGCAGCTTGGACAGCCCGAACACCGGGGAGCTGTTTTTT
TRBD1,TRBV14,-,TRBJ1-2,CASRGQGNYGYTF,TGTGCCAGCAGGGGACAGGGGAACTATGGCTACACCTTC
-,TRBV11-2,-,TRBJ2-3,CASSLGPGGIGTDTQYF,TGTGCCAGCAGCTTAGGCCCCGGCGGGATTGGCACAGATACGCAGTATTTT
-,TRBV5-1,once,TRBJ1-1,CASSLRWGNTEAFF,TGCGCCAGCAGCTTGAGGTGGGGGAACACTGAAGCTTTCTTT
-,TRBV11-3,-,TRBJ2-1,CASSLRSGSLSYNEQFF,TGTGCCAGCAGCTTACGAAGCGGGTCCCTCTCCTACAATGAGCAGTTCTTC
TRBD1,TRBV10-3,once,TRBJ1-3,CAISRDRTNSGNTIYF,TGTGCCATCAGCCGGGACAGGACAAACTCTGGAAACACCATATATTTT
-,TRBV28,-,TRBJ1-1,CASSASGVRRTEAFF,TGTGCCAGCAGTGCCTCGGGAGTTAGGCGTACTGAAGCTTTCTTT
TRBD2,TRBV5-4,-,TRBJ2-5,CASTSLAGGGGETQYF,TGTGCCAGCACCTCACTAGCGGGAGGAGGAGGAGAGACCCAGTACTTC
-,TRBV7-2,-,TRBJ2-5,CASSSRSGETQYF,TGTGCCAGCAGCTCCCGGTCCGGGGAGACCCAGTACTTC
TRBD2,TRBV4-1,-,TRBJ2-7,CASSQSAGLSYEQYF,TGCGCCAGCAGCCAAAGCGCGGGACTATCCTACGAGCAGTACTTC
-,TRBV6-6,-,TRBJ1-5,CASSKTTGYSNQPQHF,TGTGCCAGCAGTAAGACGACGGGTTATAGCAATCAGCCCCAGCATTTT
TRBD1,TRBV18,-,TRBJ2-4,CASSPTGGTGVAKNIQYF,TGTGCCAGCTCACCGACTGGGGGTACAGGGGTTGCCAAAAACATTCAGTACTTC
-,TRBV29-1,-,TRBJ2-2,CSGGLGGGELFF,TGCAGCGGGGGGCTGGGTGGCGGGGAGCTGTTTTTT
-,TRBV4-1,-,TRBJ2-1,CASSQGRVGEQFF,TGCGCCAGCAGCCAAGGAAGGGTCGGTGAGCAGTTCTTC
-,TRBV4-1,-,TRBJ2-5,CASSHAMEWDQTQYF,TGCGCCAGCAGCCACGCTATGGAATGGGACCAGACCCAGTACTTC
-,TRBV4-1,-,TRBJ2-2,CASSQELATGELFF,TGCGCCAGCAGCCAAGAGTTGGCCACCGGGGAGCTGTTTTTT
TRBD1,TRBV6-1,-,TRBJ2-2,CASSVVQGAGELFF,TGTGCCAGCAGTGTCGTCCAGGGGGCCGGGGAGCTGTTTTTT
-,TRBV6-5,-,TRBJ1-6,CASRALISPLHF,TGTGCCAGCAGAGCCCTGATCTCACCCCTCCACTTT
-,TRBV7-8,-,TRBJ2-7,CASSQSGTSIYEQYF,TGTGCCAGCAGCCAATCCGGGACCTCTATTTACGAGCAGTACTTC